This T cell receptor (beta chain) was sequenced during a study of CD8 T cells in ankylosing spondylitis. Study conclusions and caveats: Disease-linked clones reportedly showed significant enrichment in matched ankylosing spondylitis synovial fluid.

This clonotype was seen many times. Antigen: not known. One entry per CDR3 protein results from TCRdb running MiXCR on the 5' RACE reads. The data show 200,000 to 250,000 distinct CDR3 sequences, 10% to 13% seen once. Per germline, CDR1 SEHNR and CDR2 FQNEAQ (reference sequence). The CDR3 consists of 17 residues. Trimming pared 1 base from V and 0 bases from J, leaving 10 bases between. The receptor was derived from a male donor with ankylosing spondylitis or in good health (not recorded which). V usage is TRBV7-9 and J usage is TRBJ1-6; D is uncertain. The specimen was blood, either unsorted or a sorted T cell fraction (not recorded which). This chain's CDR3 is CASSLGPFSSYNSPLHF. In DNA form, the CDR3 reads TGTGCCAGCAGCTTAGGTCCTTTCAGCTCCTATAATTCACCCCTCCACTTT.